These T cell receptor beta chains were read from a single sample in a study of T cell responses to AZD1222 COVID-19 vaccine. Assay used: immunoSEQ multiplex PCR; TCRdb lists only in-frame clones, some missing. Here the sample spans about 150,000 clones, just under 95% being singletons. Material: peripheral blood, obtained on day 0 of AZD1222 vaccination. The receptor set was obtained from an adult in good health. Both conserved end residues are part of each CDR3. A D gene is named only where the DNA matches it firmly. For some rows the clone size is stated as once, few or many, or as a class when expanded; others skip it.

cdr3_length: 17
v_call: TRBV5-1
clone_size: .
j_call: TRBJ2-7
d_call: .
cdr3_nt: TGCGCCAGCAGCTTGGCCACTCCCGGACTGAGCTCCTACGAGCAGTACTTC
cdr3_aa: CASSLATPGLSSYEQYF

cdr3_length: 15
v_call: TRBV7-2
clone_size: .
j_call: TRBJ1-4
d_call: .
cdr3_nt: TGTGCCAGCAGCGTATCGGGACGCGAAAATGAAAAACTGTTTTTT
cdr3_aa: CASSVSGRENEKLFF

cdr3_length: 16
v_call: TRBV27
clone_size: .
j_call: TRBJ2-7
d_call: .
cdr3_nt: TGTGCCAGCAGTTCGGGGGGCGGACAGGCCTCCTACGAGCAGTACTTC
cdr3_aa: CASSSGGGQASYEQYF

cdr3_length: 13
v_call: TRBV28
clone_size: .
j_call: TRBJ2-3
d_call: .
cdr3_nt: TGTGCCAGCAGTCCCCCAAGACGAGATACGCAGTATTTT
cdr3_aa: CASSPPRRDTQYF

cdr3_length: 15
v_call: TRBV7-2
clone_size: .
j_call: TRBJ1-2
d_call: .
cdr3_nt: TGTGCCAGCAGCTTAGGGGCTACAGCTATTGGTGGCTACACCTTC
cdr3_aa: CASSLGATAIGGYTF

cdr3_length: 12
v_call: TRBV9
clone_size: once
j_call: TRBJ1-2
d_call: .
cdr3_nt: TGTGCCAGCAAAAGACAGCCCTATGGCTACACCTTC
cdr3_aa: CASKRQPYGYTF

cdr3_length: 16
v_call: TRBV9
clone_size: few
j_call: TRBJ2-2
d_call: .
cdr3_nt: TGTGCCAGCAGCGTAGATCCCCTGGGTAGTACCGGGGAGCTGTTTTTT
cdr3_aa: CASSVDPLGSTGELFF

cdr3_length: 13
v_call: TRBV12-3/TRBV12-4
clone_size: .
j_call: TRBJ2-7
d_call: .
cdr3_nt: TGTGCCAGCAGGCAGGACACCAACTACGAGCAGTACTTC
cdr3_aa: CASRQDTNYEQYF

cdr3_length: 13
v_call: TRBV12-3/TRBV12-4
clone_size: .
j_call: TRBJ2-1
d_call: TRBD1
cdr3_nt: TGTGCCAGCACGGGACAGGGTATTGTTGGGCAGTTCTTC
cdr3_aa: CASTGQGIVGQFF

cdr3_length: 13
v_call: TRBV30
clone_size: .
j_call: TRBJ2-7
d_call: TRBD2
cdr3_nt: TGTGCCTGGAGTGTCAGCGGGGGCTACGAGCAGTACTTC
cdr3_aa: CAWSVSGGYEQYF

cdr3_length: 12
v_call: TRBV11-2
clone_size: .
j_call: TRBJ2-7
d_call: .
cdr3_nt: TGTGCCAGCAGCCCCGGGACCCATTGGAGGTACTTC
cdr3_aa: CASSPGTHWRYF

cdr3_length: 17
v_call: TRBV13
clone_size: .
j_call: TRBJ1-1
d_call: .
cdr3_nt: TGTGCCAGCAGCTCCCGACGACAAAGGGTATTGGACACTGAAGCTTTCTTT
cdr3_aa: CASSSRRQRVLDTEAFF

cdr3_length: 15
v_call: TRBV7-9
clone_size: .
j_call: TRBJ2-3
d_call: .
cdr3_nt: TGTGCCAGCAGCTTAGGACAGAGCAGCACAGATACGCAGTATTTT
cdr3_aa: CASSLGQSSTDTQYF

cdr3_length: 19
v_call: TRBV4-3
clone_size: .
j_call: TRBJ2-2
d_call: .
cdr3_nt: TGCGCCAGCAGCCCCTTCCTTGGTCCGCGGTTGGGGAACACCGGGGAGCTGTTTTTT
cdr3_aa: CASSPFLGPRLGNTGELFF

cdr3_length: 13
v_call: TRBV11-3
clone_size: .
j_call: TRBJ2-1
d_call: TRBD1
cdr3_nt: TGTGCCAGCAGCGGGGGGACAGGCAATGAGCAGTTCTTC
cdr3_aa: CASSGGTGNEQFF

cdr3_length: 15
v_call: TRBV21-1
clone_size: .
j_call: TRBJ1-5
d_call: .
cdr3_nt: TGTGCCAGCAGCATCCCTGGGGCGGGGAATCAGCCCCAGCATTTT
cdr3_aa: CASSIPGAGNQPQHF

cdr3_length: 13
v_call: TRBV27
clone_size: .
j_call: TRBJ2-2
d_call: .
cdr3_nt: TGTGCCAGCAGTTTAAGTGGGTCCGGGGAGCTGTTTTTT
cdr3_aa: CASSLSGSGELFF

cdr3_length: 17
v_call: TRBV3-1/TRBV3-2
clone_size: few
j_call: TRBJ2-3
d_call: TRBD2
cdr3_nt: TGTGCCAGCAGCCAAGAGGGACTAGCGGGAGGGCCTGATACGCAGTATTTT
cdr3_aa: CASSQEGLAGGPDTQYF

cdr3_length: 13
v_call: TRBV7-9
clone_size: few
j_call: TRBJ2-7
d_call: .
cdr3_nt: TGTGCCAGCACCCAGGAGCTCTATTACGAGCAGTACTTC
cdr3_aa: CASTQELYYEQYF

cdr3_length: 15
v_call: TRBV7-9
clone_size: .
j_call: TRBJ1-5
d_call: TRBD1
cdr3_nt: TGTGCCAGCAAAATTGGCCGGGACAGAGATCAGCCCCAGCATTTT
cdr3_aa: CASKIGRDRDQPQHF

cdr3_length: 11
v_call: TRBV7-2
clone_size: once
j_call: TRBJ2-7
d_call: .
cdr3_nt: TGTGCCAGCAGCTTACCTTACGAGCAGTACTTC
cdr3_aa: CASSLPYEQYF

cdr3_length: 18
v_call: TRBV18
clone_size: .
j_call: TRBJ1-5
d_call: TRBD1
cdr3_nt: TGTGCCAGCTCACCTCCGGGACAGGGTCCTTATAGCAATCAGCCCCAGCATTTT
cdr3_aa: CASSPPGQGPYSNQPQHF

cdr3_length: 15
v_call: TRBV20-1
clone_size: .
j_call: TRBJ1-5
d_call: .
cdr3_nt: TGCAGTGCTAGTCAGGGCCGCTCGCCGAGTCAGGCCCAGCATTTT
cdr3_aa: CSASQGRSPSQAQHF

cdr3_length: 13
v_call: TRBV7-9
clone_size: once
j_call: TRBJ1-6
d_call: .
cdr3_nt: TGTGCCAGCAGCTTAGAGGGGAGTTCACCCCTCCACTTT
cdr3_aa: CASSLEGSSPLHF

cdr3_length: 14
v_call: TRBV18
clone_size: .
j_call: TRBJ1-1
d_call: .
cdr3_nt: TGTGCCAGCTCACCGGGCCCACAGTACACTGAAGCTTTCTTT
cdr3_aa: CASSPGPQYTEAFF

cdr3_length: 13
v_call: TRBV30
clone_size: .
j_call: TRBJ1-5
d_call: .
cdr3_nt: TGTGCCTGGAGTGACAGGAGCCCGGCGCCCCAGCATTTT
cdr3_aa: CAWSDRSPAPQHF

cdr3_length: 17
v_call: TRBV3-1/TRBV3-2
clone_size: .
j_call: TRBJ1-2
d_call: .
cdr3_nt: TGTGCCAGCAGCCAAGAGGGGATTACGGGACCCCTCTATGGCTACACCTTC
cdr3_aa: CASSQEGITGPLYGYTF

cdr3_length: 14
v_call: TRBV27
clone_size: .
j_call: TRBJ1-5
d_call: .
cdr3_nt: TGTGCCAGCAGTATGACAGGCTCCAGACGGCCCCAGCATTTT
cdr3_aa: CASSMTGSRRPQHF

cdr3_length: 13
v_call: TRBV5-1
clone_size: .
j_call: TRBJ1-1
d_call: .
cdr3_nt: TGCGCCAGCAGCTTAAGGCTGAACACTGAAGCTTTCTTT
cdr3_aa: CASSLRLNTEAFF

cdr3_length: 15
v_call: TRBV11-2
clone_size: .
j_call: TRBJ2-5
d_call: TRBD2
cdr3_nt: TGTGCCAGCAGACCTATAGCGGGACCGTTGGGGACCCAGTACTTC
cdr3_aa: CASRPIAGPLGTQYF

cdr3_length: 12
v_call: TRBV29-1
clone_size: .
j_call: TRBJ1-3
d_call: TRBD1
cdr3_nt: TGCAGCGGGACAGGGTCTGGAAACACCATATATTTT
cdr3_aa: CSGTGSGNTIYF

cdr3_length: 16
v_call: TRBV5-1
clone_size: .
j_call: TRBJ2-1
d_call: TRBD2
cdr3_nt: TGCGCCAGCAGCCTCCCGGGGGGGGGCTCCTACAATGAGCAGTTCTTC
cdr3_aa: CASSLPGGGSYNEQFF

cdr3_length: 16
v_call: TRBV5-1
clone_size: .
j_call: TRBJ2-3
d_call: TRBD2
cdr3_nt: TGCGCCAGCAGCTTCCTCAGCGGGAGGGCCATAGGTACGCAGTATTTT
cdr3_aa: CASSFLSGRAIGTQYF

cdr3_length: 18
v_call: TRBV6-1
clone_size: few
j_call: TRBJ1-6
d_call: .
cdr3_nt: TGTGCCAGCAGTGAAGCCCGCAGGGTTTTTTCGGAGTTCTCACCCCTCCACTTT
cdr3_aa: CASSEARRVFSEFSPLHF

cdr3_length: 13
v_call: TRBV5-6
clone_size: .
j_call: TRBJ1-5
d_call: .
cdr3_nt: TGTGCCAGCAGCTTGGGAGGAGGGCAGCCCCAGCATTTT
cdr3_aa: CASSLGGGQPQHF

cdr3_length: 14
v_call: TRBV6-4
clone_size: .
j_call: TRBJ2-2
d_call: .
cdr3_nt: TGTGCCAGCAGTGAAGATTGGGGGACCGGGGAGCTGTTTTTT
cdr3_aa: CASSEDWGTGELFF

cdr3_length: 12
v_call: TRBV11-2
clone_size: .
j_call: TRBJ2-7
d_call: .
cdr3_nt: TGTGCCAGCAGCTTAGATCTCTACGAGCAGTACTTC
cdr3_aa: CASSLDLYEQYF

cdr3_length: 16
v_call: TRBV4-2
clone_size: .
j_call: TRBJ2-5
d_call: TRBD1
cdr3_nt: TGTGCCAGCAGCCAAGTCGGACAGGGTCGAGGGGAGACCCAGTACTTC
cdr3_aa: CASSQVGQGRGETQYF

cdr3_length: 14
v_call: TRBV3-1/TRBV3-2
clone_size: once
j_call: TRBJ2-7
d_call: .
cdr3_nt: TGTGCCAGCAGCCAAGTCGAGAGCTCCTACGAGCAGTACTTC
cdr3_aa: CASSQVESSYEQYF

cdr3_length: 15
v_call: TRBV6-5
clone_size: .
j_call: TRBJ2-2
d_call: TRBD1
cdr3_nt: TGTGCCAGCAGTTCCCGACAGGGGTGGACCGGGGAGCTGTTTTTT
cdr3_aa: CASSSRQGWTGELFF

cdr3_length: 17
v_call: TRBV6-4
clone_size: .
j_call: TRBJ2-2
d_call: TRBD2
cdr3_nt: TGTGCCAGCACGACTACTAGCGGGGGACAGAATGGCGGGGAGCTGTTTTTT
cdr3_aa: CASTTTSGGQNGGELFF

cdr3_length: 15
v_call: TRBV5-4
clone_size: .
j_call: TRBJ1-2
d_call: TRBD1
cdr3_nt: TGTGCCAGCAGCCAATTGGGGGACAGTCGCTATGGCTACACCTTC
cdr3_aa: CASSQLGDSRYGYTF

cdr3_length: 16
v_call: TRBV11-3
clone_size: .
j_call: TRBJ2-1
d_call: .
cdr3_nt: TGTGCCAGCAGCTTTCAGGTCGGGGGCTCCTACAATGAGCAGTTCTTC
cdr3_aa: CASSFQVGGSYNEQFF

cdr3_length: 15
v_call: TRBV4-2
clone_size: .
j_call: TRBJ1-5
d_call: .
cdr3_nt: TGTGCCAGCAGCGGACGGGGACGCAACAATCAGCCCCAGCATTTT
cdr3_aa: CASSGRGRNNQPQHF